This T cell receptor (beta chain) was observed in a study of T cells in localized non-small cell lung cancer. Profiled with immunoSEQ multiplex PCR; TCRdb holds only in-frame clones, not every one. Of approximately 80,000 clones in the sample, 65% to 85% are singletons; the top ten hold approximately 9.7%. Points from the study as a whole: Heterogeneity stays possible, as sequencing covered only one tumor region. Appearance in adjacent lung was seen for a median about 58 of the top 100 tumor clones. It was uninvolved adjacent lung that showed the highest T cell clonality, exceeding tumor.

Comments on this clone: No antigen is known for it.

Looked up from germline, CDR1 is SGHNT and CDR2 is YYREEE (reference sequence). V was pared by 2 bases and J by 2 bases, with 10 bases between. The CDR3 sequence is 14 residues long. The clonotype originates from a female donor aged 60 or older with stage I lung adenocarcinoma. The chain couples TRBV5-4 to TRBJ1-2; D not resolved. Sequencing used peripheral blood, obtained before any cancer treatment. CDR3 DNA sequence: TGTGCCAGCAGCTTAGGTTCAGAGAACTATGGCTACACCTTC. Its protein product is CASSLGSENYGYTF. The variable domain in full, with the rest retrieved from reference TRBV5-4 and TRBJ1-2, is ETGVTQSPTHLIKTRGQQVTLRCSSQSGHNTVSWYQQALGQGPQFIFQYYREEENGRGNFPPRFSGLQFPNYSSELNVNALELDDSALYLCASSLGSENYGYTFGSGTRLTVV.